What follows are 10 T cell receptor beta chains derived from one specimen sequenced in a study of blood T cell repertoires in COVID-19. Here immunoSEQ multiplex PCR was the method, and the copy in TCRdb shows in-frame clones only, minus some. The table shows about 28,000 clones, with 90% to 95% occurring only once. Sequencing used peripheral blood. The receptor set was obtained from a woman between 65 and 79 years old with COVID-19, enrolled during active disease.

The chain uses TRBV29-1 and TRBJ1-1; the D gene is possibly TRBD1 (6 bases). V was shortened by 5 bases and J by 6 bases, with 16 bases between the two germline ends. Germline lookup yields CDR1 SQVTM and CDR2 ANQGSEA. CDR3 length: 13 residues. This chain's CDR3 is CSVRTGQGSEAFF. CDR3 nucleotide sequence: TGCAGCGTTCGTACAGGGCAAGGCTCTGAAGCTTTCTTT.

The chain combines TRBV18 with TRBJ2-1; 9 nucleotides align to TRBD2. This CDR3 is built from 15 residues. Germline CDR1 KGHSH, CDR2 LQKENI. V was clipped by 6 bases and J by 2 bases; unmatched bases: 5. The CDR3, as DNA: TGTGCCAGCTCGTTCGGGACTAGCCCCTACAATGAGCAGTTCTTC. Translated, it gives CASSFGTSPYNEQFF.

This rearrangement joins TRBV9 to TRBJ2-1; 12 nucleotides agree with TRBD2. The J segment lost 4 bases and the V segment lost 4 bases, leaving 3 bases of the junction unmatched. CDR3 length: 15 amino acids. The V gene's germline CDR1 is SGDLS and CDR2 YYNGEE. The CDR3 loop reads CASSTGTSGYNEQFF. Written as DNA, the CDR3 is TGTGCCAGCAGCACCGGGACTAGCGGGTACAATGAGCAGTTCTTC.

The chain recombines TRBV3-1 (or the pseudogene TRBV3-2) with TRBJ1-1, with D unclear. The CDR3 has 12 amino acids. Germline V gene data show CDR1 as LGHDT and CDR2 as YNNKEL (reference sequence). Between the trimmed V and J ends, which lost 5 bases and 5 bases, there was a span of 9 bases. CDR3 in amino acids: CASSTRLTEAFF. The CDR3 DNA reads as TGTGCCAGCAGCACCCGACTGACTGAAGCTTTCTTT.

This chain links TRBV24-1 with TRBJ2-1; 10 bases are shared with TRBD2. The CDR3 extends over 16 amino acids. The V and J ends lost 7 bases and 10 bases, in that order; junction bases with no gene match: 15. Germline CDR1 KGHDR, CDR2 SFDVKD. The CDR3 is CATRGQREGRAGEQFF. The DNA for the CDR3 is TGTGCCACCAGGGGGCAGCGGGAGGGCCGCGCAGGCGAGCAGTTCTTC.

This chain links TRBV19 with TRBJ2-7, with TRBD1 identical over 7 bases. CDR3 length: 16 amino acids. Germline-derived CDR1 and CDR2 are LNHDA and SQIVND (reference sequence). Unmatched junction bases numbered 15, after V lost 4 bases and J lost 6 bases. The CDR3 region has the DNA TGTGCCAGTAGTAATAGGCAGGGGGACGGAGAGGGCGAGCAGTACTTC. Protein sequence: CASSNRQGDGEGEQYF.

The CDR3 nucleotides are TGTGCCAGCAGCAAAAGGTGCATCAGGAGGGGTATAGCCAAAAACATTCAGTACTTC. Translating gives CASSKRCIRRGIAKNIQYF. This sequence joins TRBV21-1 and TRBJ2-4; the table assigns TRBD2, which was not confirmed against the DNA. TRBV21-1 is given as a pseudogene. The length of the CDR3 is 19 residues.

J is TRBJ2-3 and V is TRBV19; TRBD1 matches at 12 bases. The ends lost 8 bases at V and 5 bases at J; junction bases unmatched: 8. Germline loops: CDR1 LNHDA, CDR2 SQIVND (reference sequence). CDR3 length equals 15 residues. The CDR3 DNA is TGTGCCAGTGGGACAGGGGGCGGGAAAGGAGATACGCAGTATTTT. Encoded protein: CASGTGGGKGDTQYF.

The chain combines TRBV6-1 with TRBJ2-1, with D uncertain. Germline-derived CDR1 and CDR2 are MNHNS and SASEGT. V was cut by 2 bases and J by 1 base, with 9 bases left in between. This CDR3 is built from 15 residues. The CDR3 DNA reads TGTGCCAGCAGTGAACAGGTGTGGTCCTACAATGAGCAGTTCTTC. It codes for CASSEQVWSYNEQFF.

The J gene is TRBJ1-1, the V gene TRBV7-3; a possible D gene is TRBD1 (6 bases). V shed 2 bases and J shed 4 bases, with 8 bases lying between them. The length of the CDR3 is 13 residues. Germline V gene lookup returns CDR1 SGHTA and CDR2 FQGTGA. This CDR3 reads CASSLDRLTEAFF. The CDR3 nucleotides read TGTGCCAGCAGCTTAGACAGGCTCACTGAAGCTTTCTTT.